These 20 T cell receptor beta chains originate from one sample sequenced in a study of cytomegalovirus exposure and HLA in healthy donors. The PCR had 60 Vbeta and 13 Jbeta primers. Measured with immunoSEQ multiplex PCR; TCRdb has only the in-frame clones, and not every one. The sample carries some 160,000 clones, around four fifths recorded once. Sequencing was performed on PBMCs. Receptors were obtained from a boy aged 2 to 10 in good health and CMV-seronegative.

The chain recombines TRBV2 with TRBJ2-7; 7 bases match TRBD2. With V trimmed by 9 bases and J by 3 bases, 17 bases remained unmatched. The CDR3 is 16 residues long. Germline V gene data show CDR1 as SNHLY and CDR2 as FYNNEI. The DNA of the CDR3 is TGTGCCAGTTCCGGCCTTCTAGCGGACGAGAGCTACGAGCAGTACTTC. Translated: CASSGLLADESYEQYF.

This clone was counted once. The chain recombines TRBV29-1 with TRBJ2-5; 10 positions match TRBD2. From germline, CDR1 is SQVTM and CDR2 ANQGSEA. V shed 5 bases and J 2 bases; nucleotides not matched to a gene: 5. CDR3 length equals 14 residues. CDR3: CSVSGLAAQETQYF. As DNA, the CDR3 is TGCAGCGTTTCTGGACTAGCGGCACAAGAGACCCAGTACTTC.

CDR3 bases: TGTGCCAGCAGCGTAGCTCCTGGAAACACCATATATTTT. Encoded protein: CASSVAPGNTIYF. This chain links TRBV9 with TRBJ1-3; D is ambiguous. The germline gives CDR1 SGDLS, CDR2 YYNGEE. Between the trimmed V and J ends, which lost 0 bases and 2 bases, there was a span of 3 bases. The CDR3 sequence is 13 residues long.

This chain uses TRBV19 with TRBJ2-3; TRBD1 aligns across 8 bases. V shed 5 bases, J shed 5 bases, and the junction held 9 bases outside the gene matches. CDR1 is LNHDA and CDR2 is SQIVND in the germline V gene (reference sequence). This CDR3 spans 15 amino acids. The CDR3 loop reads CASSGRTGSGDTQYF. CDR3 in DNA: TGTGCCAGTAGTGGCCGGACAGGGTCGGGAGATACGCAGTATTTT.

This chain connects TRBV6-1 to TRBJ2-1, with D tentatively TRBD1 (5 bases). The germline V gene has CDR1 MNHNS and CDR2 SASEGT. The CDR3 sequence is 17 residues long. With 0 bases removed from V and 6 bases from J, the gap between germline ends came to 18 bases. The CDR3 region is CASSEARGAGWSNEQFF. The CDR3 bases are TGTGCCAGCAGTGAAGCGCGTGGGGCAGGGTGGTCCAATGAGCAGTTCTTC.

The V and J genes are TRBV6-5 and TRBJ1-2; the match to TRBD1 covers 8 bases. The junction had 9 bases not matched to a gene; V was cut back by 5 bases and J by 4 bases. The CDR3 is made up of 15 amino acids. Germline V gene lookup returns CDR1 MNHEY and CDR2 SVGAGI. The CDR3 region is CASSLTGASTYGYTF. The DNA of the CDR3 is TGTGCCAGCAGTCTGACAGGGGCCTCTACCTATGGCTACACCTTC.

V and J are TRBV25-1 and TRBJ2-7, with D unclear. V lost 2 bases, J lost 8 bases, and 16 bases lay in between. The CDR3 is 14 amino acids. The germline V gene encodes CDR1 MGHDK and CDR2 SYGVNS. CDR3 DNA sequence: TGTGCCAGCAGTGAAGCAGAGCAGGAAAGAAAGCAGTACTTC. Its translation is CASSEAEQERKQYF.

V is TRBV2 and J is TRBJ2-3; TRBD2 matches 11 bases. The CDR3 length is 16 residues. Per the germline V gene, CDR1 is SNHLY and CDR2 is FYNNEI. Trimming took 4 bases from V and 6 from J; bases not matched to a gene: 9. DNA of the CDR3: TGTGCCAGCAGTGGCGCTCTAGCGGGGGGCCCGGATACGCAGTATTTT. Translation: CASSGALAGGPDTQYF.

The chain links TRBV9 to TRBJ2-1, with 9 positions matching TRBD2. CDR1 SGDLS and CDR2 YYNGEE come from the germline V gene. The CDR3 spans 17 residues. The ends lost 4 bases at V and 5 bases at J; junction bases unmatched: 13. The CDR3 DNA sequence: TGTGCCAGCAGCCACAGTTCAGTCGCGGGGGGGAACAATGAGCAGTTCTTC. It translates to CASSHSSVAGGNNEQFF.

The genes are TRBV7-3 and TRBJ2-5; 10 bases agree with TRBD2. The CDR3 sequence is 13 residues long. Germline CDR1 and CDR2: SGHTA and FQGTGA. V trimming: 3 bases; J trimming: 5 bases; junction bases outside the gene matches: 0. CDR3 in amino acids: CASSFSGRETQYF. CDR3 nucleotide sequence: TGTGCCAGCAGCTTTAGCGGGAGGGAGACCCAGTACTTC.

This clone was seen a handful of times. V and J are TRBV5-6 and TRBJ2-7, with a tentative D call TRBD1 (5 bases). Trimming took off 0 bases at V and 7 bases at J, with 14 bases between the two ends. Per the germline V gene, CDR1 is SGHDT and CDR2 is YYEEEE. The length of the CDR3 is 14 residues. The CDR3: CASSLEFLDTEQYF. CDR3 nucleotide sequence: TGTGCCAGCAGCTTGGAGTTTCTGGACACTGAGCAGTACTTC.

V is TRBV27 and J is TRBJ2-1, with TRBD2 identical over 7 bases. CDR3 length equals 16 residues. Trimming cost V 8 bases and J 6 bases; bases outside gene matches: 16. Germline V gene data show CDR1 as MNHEY and CDR2 as SMNVEV (reference sequence). CDR3 nucleotide sequence: TGTGCCAGCTCCGGGACTACCCTCTCTACCACCAATGAGCAGTTCTTC. Protein sequence: CASSGTTLSTTNEQFF.

The chain combines TRBV11-2 with TRBJ1-1, with D unresolved. Germline V gene data show CDR1 as SGHAT and CDR2 as FQNNGV. Trimming removed 1 base from V and 0 bases from J, with 15 bases in between. The CDR3 length is 17 residues. The CDR3 spells CASSLGLERYLNTEAFF. The CDR3 DNA follows: TGTGCCAGCAGCTTAGGACTTGAACGCTACTTGAACACTGAAGCTTTCTTT.

The V gene is TRBV7-9, the J gene TRBJ2-1, with TRBD2 matching 12 bases. The CDR3 totals 18 residues. The germline V gene encodes CDR1 SEHNR and CDR2 FQNEAQ (reference sequence). Trimming took 10 bases from V and 0 from J; bases not matched to a gene: 13. In nucleotides, the CDR3 is TGTGCCACCCCAGGACTAGCGGGGCGTTCGAGCTCCTACAATGAGCAGTTCTTC. As protein: CATPGLAGRSSSYNEQFF.

The chain recombines TRBV29-1 with TRBJ2-7; 9 positions match TRBD1. V gave up 5 bases and J gave up 3 bases; unmatched junction bases: 5. The CDR3 totals 13 residues. Germline CDR1 is SQVTM and CDR2 is ANQGSEA. The CDR3 DNA reads TGCAGCGTTAAAATGGACAGGGGCTACGAGCAGTACTTC. Amino acid sequence: CSVKMDRGYEQYF.

The CDR3 DNA reads as TGTGCCAGCAGTGCACTAGCGAACACCGGGGAGCTGTTTTTT. Encoded protein: CASSALANTGELFF. The V and J genes are TRBV6-1 and TRBJ2-2; D might be TRBD2 (5 bases). Germline lookup yields CDR1 MNHNS and CDR2 SASEGT. Trimming shortened V by 4 bases and J by 0 bases, and 6 bases separated the two germline ends. The CDR3 runs 14 residues.

This chain connects TRBV28 to TRBJ1-1, with 9 bases fitting TRBD1. The CDR3 extends over 16 amino acids. CDR1 is MDHEN, CDR2 SYDVKM, per germline. Germline trimming cut 3 bases from V and 5 bases from J; bases unmatched to any gene: 10. CDR3 DNA: TGTGCCAGCAGTTTCGGGACAGGGTCTTTAGTGACTGAAGCTTTCTTT. It yields the protein CASSFGTGSLVTEAFF.

The chain employs TRBV19 and TRBJ1-2; D is undetermined. In germline, CDR1 is LNHDA, CDR2 SQIVND (reference sequence). This CDR3 contains 14 residues. V lost 3 bases and J 2 bases, leaving 10 bases between the germline ends. CDR3 in DNA: TGTGCCAGTAGTATTTCCTACCAAAACTATGGCTACACCTTC. It codes for CASSISYQNYGYTF.

This clone turned up a few times. The chain has TRBV10-2 and TRBJ2-1; D might be TRBD2 (6 bases). Germline values: CDR1 WSHSY, CDR2 SAAADI. The V end was cut by 6 bases, the J end by 3 bases, with 18 bases between. The length of the CDR3 is 16 residues. The CDR3 region has the DNA TGCGCCAGCAGGGAGGCTTCCGGGGGACTCTACAATGAGCAGTTCTTC. Amino acids: CASREASGGLYNEQFF.

The chain employs TRBV27 and TRBJ1-2, with TRBD1 identical over 8 bases. CDR3 length: 13 amino acids. Germline values: CDR1 MNHEY, CDR2 SMNVEV (reference sequence). The junction had 2 bases not matched to a gene; V was cut back by 4 bases and J by 4 bases. The CDR3 nucleotides are TGTGCCAGCAGTTACGGACAGGGCTATGGCTACACCTTC. Its translation: CASSYGQGYGYTF.